The next 21 T cell receptor beta chains were all read from a single sample in a study of blood T cell repertoires in COVID-19. TCRdb keeps only in-frame clones here, not all; method: immunoSEQ multiplex PCR. The sample lists around 260,000 clones; about 87% were seen once. Sequencing was done on a sample of peripheral blood. The source of these receptors is a woman in her forties or fifties with acute or convalescent COVID-19.

CDR3 loop: CASSLRPQGQFF. The CDR3, as DNA: TGTGCCAGCAGTCTAAGACCTCAGGGGCAGTTCTTC. This chain uses TRBV28 with TRBJ2-1; weak D call: TRBD1 (5 bases). This CDR3 spans 12 amino acids. The germline V gene has CDR1 MDHEN and CDR2 SYDVKM. The ends were cut back, 5 bases at V and 12 bases at J, with 14 bases in the middle.

Comments on this clone: The junction shows a germline mismatch at one end, possibly a read error. V and J are TRBV5-6 and TRBJ1-1, with D hard to call. The CDR3 has 15 residues. From germline, CDR1 is SGHDT and CDR2 YYEEEE. The CDR3 loop is CASTLGGSQNTEAFF. CDR3 DNA: TGTGCCAGCACCTTGGGAGGGAGTCAGAACACTGAAGCTTTCTTT.

The chain has TRBV7-2 and TRBJ1-2; D perhaps matches TRBD1 (6 bases). Trimming took 5 bases from V and 5 from J, leaving 18 bases between them. This CDR3 has 15 amino acids. Per germline, CDR1 SGHTA and CDR2 FQGNSA. The CDR3 coding sequence is TGTGCCAGCAGCCCTAGTGATGGACAGACATATGGCTACACCTTC. Its translation: CASSPSDGQTYGYTF. Full variable domain (missing parts from reference TRBV7-2 and TRBJ1-2): GAGVSQSPSNKVTEKGKDVELRCDPISGHTALYWYRQSLGQGLEFLIYFQGNSAPDKSGLPSDRFSAERTGGSVSTLTIQRTQQEDSAVYLCASSPSDGQTYGYTFGSGTRLTVV.

This rearrangement joins TRBV20-1 to TRBJ2-1, with no clear D. This CDR3 region has 11 residues. The germline V gene encodes CDR1 DFQATT and CDR2 SNEGSKA (reference sequence). CDR3 nucleotides: TGCTCAGGCGTCTCCTACAATGAGCAGTTCTTC. This codes for CSGVSYNEQFF.

This chain links TRBV6-5 with TRBJ2-1, with TRBD2 as a possible D gene (6 bases). V lost 6 bases, J lost 8 bases, and 11 bases lay in between. Germline V gene data show CDR1 as MNHEY and CDR2 as SVGAGI. The CDR3 is 12 residues long. CDR3 in amino acids: CASSGRVHEQFF. The CDR3 coding sequence is TGTGCCAGCAGCGGGAGAGTCCATGAGCAGTTCTTC.

This chain joins TRBV5-1 and TRBJ2-3; TRBD1 is a possible D gene (6 bases). V was clipped by 0 bases and J by 5 bases, with 19 bases between them. This CDR3 has 17 amino acids. Germline-derived CDR1 and CDR2 are SGHRS and YFSETQ. CDR3 sequence reads: CASSLGSSGGQGDTQYF. The CDR3 DNA reads as TGCGCCAGCAGCTTGGGTTCAAGTGGGGGCCAGGGAGATACGCAGTATTTT.

This chain connects TRBV9 to TRBJ2-3; a possible D gene is TRBD2 (5 bases). This CDR3 comprises 13 residues. The V gene's germline CDR1 is SGDLS and CDR2 YYNGEE. Trimming shortened V by 0 bases and J by 5 bases, and 7 bases separated the two germline ends. The CDR3 nucleotides read TGTGCCAGCAGCGTAGGAGGGTTAGATACGCAGTATTTT. It encodes CASSVGGLDTQYF.

The CDR3 sequence: CASSLWEGATGTSGSFRDTQYF. The CDR3 nucleotides are TGTGCCAGCAGTTTATGGGAGGGGGCGACCGGGACTAGCGGGAGTTTTAGGGATACGCAGTATTTT. V usage is TRBV27 and J usage is TRBJ2-3; 14 bases match TRBD2. CDR1 and CDR2 (germline): MNHEY, SMNVEV (reference sequence). After removal of 1 base from V and 6 bases from J, the junction contained 21 bases not matched to a gene. There are 22 residues in the CDR3.

The rearrangement uses TRBV7-9 and TRBJ2-7; 8 positions agree with TRBD1. This CDR3 comprises 12 residues. Per germline, CDR1 SEHNR and CDR2 FQNEAQ (reference sequence). Trimming took 8 bases from V and 4 from J; bases not matched to a gene: 4. DNA of the CDR3: TGTGCCAGCGGACAGGGTGAATACGAGCAGTACTTC. It yields the protein CASGQGEYEQYF.

This rearrangement joins TRBV5-1 to TRBJ1-1, with D perhaps TRBD1 (6 bases). This CDR3 is built from 12 residues. The V gene lost 4 bases and the J gene lost 4 bases, with 8 bases spanning the gap. Germline V gene data show CDR1 as SGHRS and CDR2 as YFSETQ. The CDR3, as DNA: TGCGCCAGCAGCGCGGACAGCACTGAAGCTTTCTTT. This encodes CASSADSTEAFF.

V gene TRBV3-1 (or the pseudogene TRBV3-2) combines with J gene TRBJ1-2; the match to TRBD1 covers 8 bases. V was pared by 7 bases and J by 7 bases, with 5 bases of the junction left unmatched. The germline V gene encodes CDR1 LGHDT and CDR2 YNNKEL (reference sequence). The CDR3 runs to 12 residues. CDR3 amino acids: CASTLTGAGYTF. Written as DNA, the CDR3 is TGTGCCAGCACCTTGACAGGGGCTGGCTACACCTTC.

This clone was found a few times. This sample includes further DNA sequences coding for the same CDR3. The chain couples TRBV18 to TRBJ2-2, with 8 bases fitting TRBD1. Unmatched junction bases numbered 4, after V lost 6 bases and J lost 1 base. Germline V gene sequence: CDR1 KGHSH, CDR2 LQKENI. CDR3 length: 15 residues. The CDR3 DNA sequence: TGTGCCAGCTCGTCCGGGACAGGGAACACCGGGGAGCTGTTTTTT. The encoded protein is CASSSGTGNTGELFF. Supplemented by reference TRBV18 and TRBJ2-2, the full variable domain reads NAGVMQNPRHLVRRRGQEARLRCSPMKGHSHVYWYRQLPEEGLKFMVYLQKENIIDESGMPKERFSAEFPKEGPSILRIQQVVRGDSAAYFCASSSGTGNTGELFFGEGSRLTVL.

DNA of the CDR3: TGTGCCAGTAACCCCAGGGAGGGAGATACGCAGTATTTT. The encoded protein is CASNPREGDTQYF. The rearrangement joins TRBV19 to TRBJ2-3, with 7 positions matching TRBD2. Looked up from germline, CDR1 is LNHDA and CDR2 is SQIVND (reference sequence). CDR3 length: 13 residues. V lost 7 bases and J lost 5; bases outside the gene matches: 6.

CDR3 amino acids: CASSFGWSSYNEQFF. CDR3 nucleotide sequence: TGTGCCAGCAGCTTTGGCTGGAGTTCCTACAATGAGCAGTTCTTC. This chain connects TRBV7-6 to TRBJ2-1, with D unclear. The CDR3 is made up of 15 amino acids. V lost 3 bases to trimming and J lost 1 base, with 10 bases between them. Germline CDR1 SGHVS, CDR2 FNYEAQ.

This rearrangement joins TRBV7-3 to TRBJ2-3, with 10 positions matching TRBD2. Per the germline V gene, CDR1 is SGHTA and CDR2 is FQGTGA. J lost 5 bases, V lost 5 bases, and 10 bases had no gene match. The CDR3 totals 16 residues. The CDR3 loop is CASSNLAGDRGDTQYF. CDR3 coding DNA: TGTGCCAGCAGCAACCTAGCGGGAGATAGAGGAGATACGCAGTATTTT.

V and J are TRBV21-1 and TRBJ2-1; TRBD2 reflects the table's D call only, with no check against the DNA. TRBV21-1 is listed as a pseudogene. The CDR3 contains 11 residues. This CDR3 reads CATRLDNEQFF. Here the CDR3 DNA reads TGTGCCACCAGACTCGACAATGAGCAGTTCTTC.

In its sample, this clone was seen once. The J gene is TRBJ2-5, the V gene TRBV28; a weak D match, TRBD1 (6 bases). Per germline, CDR1 MDHEN and CDR2 SYDVKM. The V end was cut by 5 bases, the J end by 0 bases, with 10 bases between. The CDR3 has 14 residues. CDR3 sequence (DNA): TGTGCCAGCAGTCTCGACAGGAACCAAGAGACCCAGTACTTC. Translating gives CASSLDRNQETQYF. Full variable domain (outside the CDR3, taken from reference TRBV28 and TRBJ2-5): DVKVTQSSRYLVKRTGEKVFLECVQDMDHENMFWYRQDPGLGLRLIYFSYDVKMKEKGDIPEGYSVSREKKERFSLILESASTNQTSMYLCASSLDRNQETQYFGPGTRLLVL.

This clone has just a few counts. V gene TRBV2 combines with J gene TRBJ2-1; D not certain. Germline values: CDR1 SNHLY, CDR2 FYNNEI. Trimming took 7 bases from V and 2 from J, leaving 9 bases between them. This CDR3 is built from 13 residues. The CDR3 sequence is CASMPTTYNEQFF. As DNA, the CDR3 is TGTGCCAGCATGCCTACGACCTACAATGAGCAGTTCTTC.

The table lists this clone with a count of one. J is TRBJ2-2 and V is TRBV3-1 (or the pseudogene TRBV3-2); 8 bases agree with TRBD2. The germline CDR1 and CDR2 sequences are LGHDT and YNNKEL (reference sequence). Trimming took 6 bases from V and 6 from J; bases not matched to a gene: 9. CDR3 size: 15 residues. CDR3 loop: CASRTSGSQAGELFF. The CDR3 bases are TGTGCCAGCAGAACCAGCGGGAGTCAGGCCGGGGAGCTGTTTTTT.

The chain is built from TRBV5-1 and TRBJ1-4, with a possible D match to TRBD1 (6 bases). CDR3 length equals 13 residues. The germline V and J ends were trimmed by 4 bases and 5 bases, with 9 bases remaining between them. Germline V lookup: CDR1 SGHRS, CDR2 YFSETQ. The DNA for the CDR3 is TGCGCCAGCAGCCGGACAGAGAATGAAAAACTGTTTTTT. This gives the protein CASSRTENEKLFF.

The rearrangement links TRBV27 to TRBJ2-1, with D uncertain. Trimming stripped 1 base from V and 9 bases from J, with 10 bases between. The CDR3 is 13 residues long. Per the germline V gene, CDR1 is MNHEY and CDR2 is SMNVEV (reference sequence). CDR3 sequence: CASSLLPFSEQFF. The CDR3 nucleotides are TGTGCCAGCAGTTTATTGCCGTTTAGTGAGCAGTTCTTC.